This T cell receptor (beta chain) derives from a study of blood T cell repertoires in COVID-19. Study background: The samples span acute and convalescent COVID-19 from the United States, Italy and Spain. Sources were T cells, B-cell-depleted T cells, or PBMCs; the material itself was cDNA or gDNA.

Enrolled during active infection, Seattle patients were then followed longitudinally. How the authors handled the data: For nucleated cells, counts were estimated from reference gene primer amplification. Generated by immunoSEQ multiplex PCR, the TCRdb table keeps only in-frame clones and is missing some. The DNA was the basis for D and trimming; V, J and clone size are from that table. The sample has 97,000 or so clones, over 85% seen once. There are 16 residues in the CDR3. The V end was cut by 3 bases, the J end by 0 bases, with 12 bases between. Germline assignment: CDR1 KGHSH and CDR2 LQKENI. This chain joins TRBV18 and TRBJ1-5; the D is unclear. Input material: peripheral blood. The sequence was collected from a woman between 50 and 59 years old with COVID-19, enrolled during active disease. CDR3 residues: CASSPKAGISNQPQHF. DNA for the CDR3: TGTGCCAGCTCACCGAAGGCCGGGATTAGCAATCAGCCCCAGCATTTT.